The clone carrying this T cell receptor beta chain was counted once. Its specificity is unknown. CD45RO-negative, CCR7-positively selected cells formed the naive CD8 fraction, excluding terminally differentiated effector memory CD45RA+ cells. With 6 bases clipped from V and 5 bases from J, the junction kept 10 bases outside the gene matches. Germline loops: CDR1 MNHEY, CDR2 SMNVEV (reference sequence). The CDR3 length is 15 residues. This specimen comes from a study of shared clonotypes between healthy human individuals. Whole-study findings and limits: Shared clonotypes across all four donors exceeded non-shared ones in generation probability. Across a handful of donors, naive CD4 shared roughly 5%, naive CD8 over 3%, memory CD4 roughly 2.3%, memory CD8 0.4%.

Every immunoSEQ plate was one replicate of a subset's evenly spread DNA. On sorted subsets, replicate PCRs used 200 ng DNA, or tens of thousands of T cell genomes. Profiled with immunoSEQ multiplex PCR; TCRdb holds only in-frame clones, not every one. The table has about 2.2 million clones, about 94% seen once. The source material was naive CD8+ T cells from PBMCs. V is TRBV27 and J is TRBJ2-1; 7 bases are shared with TRBD1. The receptor comes from a man younger than 30 in good health. Some clones in this sample may be carry-over from other donors' samples. DNA for the CDR3: TGTGCCAGCAGCCCCCTAGGACAGGCTGACAATGAGCAGTTCTTC. Residues: CASSPLGQADNEQFF.